The next 14 T cell receptor beta chains were all read from a single sample in a study of T-cell memory formation after mild COVID-19. TCRdb analysed the 5' RACE reads with MiXCR anew, one entry per CDR3 protein. The table records over 500,000 distinct CDR3 sequences, roughly 17% of them present only once. The sample consisted of PBMCs or a T cell subset sorted from them (not recorded which). Every receptor here comes from an adult woman who had mild COVID-19 (a few samples of this study predate the infection). Cell type and time point are not known.

The chain combines TRBV11-1 with TRBJ1-3; D is uncertain. The CDR3 runs to 16 residues. The germline V gene has CDR1 SGHAT and CDR2 FQDESV (reference sequence). V was shortened by 7 bases and J by 0 bases, with 16 bases between the two germline ends. The CDR3 nucleotides read TGTGCCAGCACCAGGTCTTTTGCCTCCTCTGGAAACACCATATATTTT. Translation gives CASTRSFASSGNTIYF. Combining the CDR3 with reference TRBV11-1 and TRBJ1-3 gives the whole variable domain EAEVAQSPRYKITEKSQAVAFWCDPISGHATLYWYRQILGQGPELLVQFQDESVVDDSQLPKDRFSAERLKGVDSTLKIQPAELGDSAMYLCASTRSFASSGNTIYFGEGSWLTVV.

This clonotype was seen a few times. The V gene is TRBV12-3 or TRBV12-4, the J gene TRBJ2-1, with D perhaps TRBD2 (6 bases). CDR3 length equals 12 residues. Trimming stripped 2 bases from V and 9 bases from J, with 8 bases between. CDR3 sequence: CASSLRRAEQFF. The CDR3 region has the DNA TGTGCCAGCAGTTTAAGGAGGGCTGAGCAGTTCTTC.

The gene calls are TRBV18 and TRBJ1-4; no clear D. The CDR3 has 15 residues. The ends were cut back, 0 bases at V and 8 bases at J, with 13 bases in the middle. Per the germline V gene, CDR1 is KGHSH and CDR2 is LQKENI. Here the CDR3 DNA reads TGTGCCAGCTCACCACCGGGTGCGGTGAAGGAAAAACTGTTTTTT. Translating gives CASSPPGAVKEKLFF.

The genes are TRBV10-3 and TRBJ1-6; D is possibly TRBD1 (5 bases). The CDR3 runs to 13 residues. The germline V gene encodes CDR1 ENHRY and CDR2 SYGVKD. Trimming took off 4 bases at V and 10 bases at J, with 11 bases between the two ends. CDR3 nucleotide sequence: TGTGCCATCAGTGGCCAGGGAGAATCACCCCTCCACTTT. Its protein is CAISGQGESPLHF.

The V and J genes are TRBV12-3 or TRBV12-4 and TRBJ2-1, with 12 bases aligning to TRBD2. V lost 6 bases to trimming and J lost 9 bases; unmatched junction nucleotides: 9. The CDR3 consists of 15 residues. The CDR3 DNA is TGTGCCAGCAGCCCCCTAGCGGGGGGGCAGGGTGAGCAGTTCTTC. Residues: CASSPLAGGQGEQFF.

This clonotype came up many times. The J gene is TRBJ2-1, the V gene TRBV9, with 8 bases lining up with TRBD2. The trim removed 0 bases at V and 10 bases at J, leaving 6 bases unmatched. CDR1 and CDR2 from the germline V gene are SGDLS and YYNGEE. The CDR3 has 14 residues. CDR3 DNA sequence: TGTGCCAGCAGCGTAGGGTCAGCGGGAGAAGAGCAGTTCTTC. Its translation: CASSVGSAGEEQFF.

This clonotype was counted ten times or more. The V and J genes are TRBV7-3 and TRBJ2-1; 8 bases map to TRBD2. The CDR3 length is 15 residues. Germline V lookup: CDR1 SGHTA, CDR2 FQGTGA. V dropped 2 bases and J dropped 0; count of bases not matched to a gene: 0. The CDR3 nucleotides are TGTGCCAGCAGCTTACTAGCGGGCTCCTACAATGAGCAGTTCTTC. It codes for CASSLLAGSYNEQFF.

CDR3 sequence (DNA): TGTGCCAGCCGACGCTCCGGCGGGGGGTCAGGCACCGGGGAGCTGTTTTTT. This codes for CASRRSGGGSGTGELFF. The chain has TRBV6-5 and TRBJ2-2, with TRBD2 matching over 8 bases. The CDR3 length is 17 residues. From germline, CDR1 is MNHEY and CDR2 SVGAGI. V lost 8 bases and J lost 4; bases outside the gene matches: 15.

V gene TRBV24-1 combines with J gene TRBJ1-3; no firm D call. This CDR3 spans 15 amino acids. The germline V and J ends were trimmed by 1 base and 1 base, with 7 bases remaining between them. From germline, CDR1 is KGHDR and CDR2 SFDVKD. DNA for the CDR3: TGTGCCACCAGTGATTTCGCGAAATCTGGAAACACCATATATTTT. Its protein is CATSDFAKSGNTIYF.

Only one count was recorded for this clonotype. This chain uses TRBV12-3 or TRBV12-4 with TRBJ1-2; D remains unclear. This CDR3 contains 14 residues. V lost 3 bases to trimming and J lost 4 bases, with 12 bases between them. In nucleotides, the CDR3 is TGTGCCAGCAGTTTGGACCCCAATCTCTATGGCTACACCTTC. Translated: CASSLDPNLYGYTF.

The rearrangement joins TRBV28 to TRBJ1-1; TRBD1 matches 8 bases. CDR3 length: 13 amino acids. J lost 10 bases, V lost 6 bases, and 10 bases had no gene match. Germline lookup yields CDR1 MDHEN and CDR2 SYDVKM. For the CDR3, the DNA is TGTGCCAGCAGCCCGGACAGGGCGGGGGTAGCTTTCTTT. It yields the protein CASSPDRAGVAFF.

At least ten counts were recorded for this clonotype. V gene TRBV7-6 combines with J gene TRBJ2-3; 8 nucleotides agree with TRBD2. CDR1 and CDR2 from the germline V gene are SGHVS and FNYEAQ. The CDR3 spans 15 residues. With 7 bases clipped from V and 0 bases from J, the junction kept 6 bases outside the gene matches. This chain's CDR3 is CASTSAGASTDTQYF. The CDR3 DNA reads TGTGCCAGCACCTCAGCGGGGGCCAGCACAGATACGCAGTATTTT.

The V call is TRBV10-3, the J call TRBJ1-1; D not resolved. Trimming left V 6 bases short and J 1 base short, with 6 bases between. The CDR3 runs 12 residues. Germline V CDR1 and CDR2: ENHRY, SYGVKD. Here the CDR3 reads CAISLENTEAFF. The DNA of the CDR3 is TGTGCCATCAGCTTGGAGAACACTGAAGCTTTCTTT.

This clonotype was observed at least ten times. The V call is TRBV7-8, the J call TRBJ2-1; TRBD2 matches 13 bases. This CDR3 is 16 amino acids long. Germline CDR1 is SGHVS and CDR2 is FQNEAQ. The J segment lost 2 bases and the V segment lost 5 bases, leaving 3 bases of the junction unmatched. The CDR3 region is CASSHGLAGAYNEQFF. Written as DNA, the CDR3 is TGTGCCAGCAGCCACGGACTAGCGGGGGCCTACAATGAGCAGTTCTTC.